This passage covers 18 T cell receptor beta chains from one sample sequenced in a study of chemoradiotherapy in HPV16-positive cancers. TCRdb's copy holds only in-frame clones and misses some; the assay was immunoSEQ multiplex PCR. This sample has approximately 1,300 clones, with 60% to 85% found just once. Sequences were derived from tumor tissue, sampled from a patient who underwent chemoradiotherapy. The receptor set was obtained from a human donor with HPV-associated anogenital cancer.

Note on this clone: Compared with germline, one end of the junction differs, possibly owing to a read error. V usage is TRBV6-1 and J usage is TRBJ2-7; 8 positions agree with TRBD2. This CDR3 comprises 14 residues. Germline V gene data show CDR1 as MNHNS and CDR2 as SASEGT. The CDR3 DNA follows: TGTGCCGGCAGTGAACATCCTAGCGGGTACGAGCAGTACTTC. Its translation: CAGSEHPSGYEQYF.

V is TRBV5-1 and J is TRBJ2-5, with D perhaps matching TRBD1 (6 bases). CDR1 is SGHRS, CDR2 YFSETQ, per germline. Trimming cost V 4 bases and J 2 bases, with 15 bases left between them. This CDR3 contains 15 residues. The CDR3 DNA sequence: TGCGCCAGCAGCATGAGACAGGCGGCTCAAGAGACCCAGTACTTC. Residues: CASSMRQAAQETQYF.

Comments on this clone: An end of the junction does not agree with germline; a read error may underlie this. The chain links TRBV14 to TRBJ2-7; 9 bases are shared with TRBD2. The CDR3 loop spans 16 amino acids. Germline CDR1 SGHDN, CDR2 FVKESK. CDR3 sequence reads: CVSSLHAGGPSYEQYF. CDR3 coding DNA: TGTGTCAGCAGCTTACACGCGGGAGGGCCCTCTTACGAGCAGTACTTC.

This chain uses TRBV27 with TRBJ2-7; D ambiguous. This CDR3 is built from 11 residues. V was pared by 8 bases and J by 5 bases, with 10 bases between. Per germline, CDR1 MNHEY and CDR2 SMNVEV (reference sequence). The CDR3 DNA sequence: TGTGCCAGCGTAGGGAATGACGAGCAGTACTTC. Encoded protein: CASVGNDEQYF.

The chain couples TRBV7-9 to TRBJ2-2; 7 bases are shared with TRBD1. The CDR3 covers 14 residues. Germline CDR1 is SEHNR and CDR2 is FQNEAQ (reference sequence). With 5 bases clipped from V and 7 bases from J, the junction kept 7 bases outside the gene matches. The CDR3 protein is CASSHRGTDGELFF. CDR3 DNA: TGTGCCAGCAGCCACAGGGGTACGGACGGGGAGCTGTTTTTT.

V gene TRBV6-5 combines with J gene TRBJ2-2, with TRBD2 as a possible D gene (5 bases). The germline gives CDR1 MNHEY, CDR2 SVGAGI. V was cut by 6 bases and J by 2 bases, with 10 bases left in between. This CDR3 is 14 amino acids long. CDR3 DNA sequence: TGTGCCAGCAGAGAGGGATTCAACACCGGGGAGCTGTTTTTT. This translates into CASREGFNTGELFF.

The chain couples TRBV19 to TRBJ2-3, with 10 bases matching TRBD2. The CDR3 has 16 residues. After removal of 3 bases from V and 5 bases from J, the junction contained 8 bases not matched to a gene. The germline V gene has CDR1 LNHDA and CDR2 SQIVND (reference sequence). The CDR3 region has the DNA TGTGCCAGTAGTATGGCCCTAGCGGGAGTGGGAGATACGCAGTATTTT. Its translation: CASSMALAGVGDTQYF.

J is TRBJ2-3 and V is TRBV18; D ambiguous. The CDR3 is 11 amino acids. The germline V gene encodes CDR1 KGHSH and CDR2 LQKENI. V lost 3 bases to trimming and J lost 6 bases, with 4 bases between them. DNA of the CDR3: TGTGCCAGCTCACCGGAGGATACGCAGTATTTT. This encodes CASSPEDTQYF.

This clone has a handful of counts. This chain links TRBV5-4 with TRBJ2-1; 10 bases line up with TRBD2. The CDR3 has 15 residues. J lost 4 bases, V lost 4 bases, and 5 bases had no gene match. Germline lookup yields CDR1 SGHNT and CDR2 YYREEE (reference sequence). The CDR3 DNA sequence: TGTGCCAGCAGCCCGGGGACTAGCGCTTACAATGAGCAGTTCTTC. Protein: CASSPGTSAYNEQFF.

This clone has a single count. J is TRBJ2-1 and V is TRBV5-4; TRBD2 agrees at 8 bases. Germline values: CDR1 SGHNT, CDR2 YYREEE (reference sequence). The CDR3 length is 15 residues. V shed 0 bases, J shed 6 bases, and the junction held 5 bases outside the gene matches. CDR3 DNA: TGTGCCAGCAGCTTGGTGGGAGCGGGGGCCAATGAGCAGTTCTTC. This sequence encodes CASSLVGAGANEQFF. The full variable domain, with the rest looked up from reference TRBV5-4 and TRBJ2-1, is ETGVTQSPTHLIKTRGQQVTLRCSSQSGHNTVSWYQQALGQGPQFIFQYYREEENGRGNFPPRFSGLQFPNYSSELNVNALELDDSALYLCASSLVGAGANEQFFGPGTRLTVL.

The rearrangement joins TRBV4-1 to TRBJ1-3, with 7 bases that match TRBD1. Unmatched junction bases numbered 2, after V lost 4 bases and J lost 2 bases. The germline V gene has CDR1 MGHRA and CDR2 YSYEKL. The CDR3 spans 14 residues. CDR3 DNA: TGCGCCAGCAGCCTTGGGACAGCTGGAAACACCATATATTTT. This sequence encodes CASSLGTAGNTIYF.

This chain joins TRBV4-1 and TRBJ2-5; 8 nucleotides match TRBD1. With V trimmed by 4 bases and J by 7 bases, 14 bases remained unmatched. Germline V gene lookup returns CDR1 MGHRA and CDR2 YSYEKL. The CDR3 spans 16 residues. The CDR3 DNA reads as TGCGCCAGCAGCCCCTTGCGGACAGGGTCCGCAGGGACCCAGTACTTC. Its translation is CASSPLRTGSAGTQYF.

Here the CDR3 DNA reads TGTGCCAGCAGCTTGGTGAGGGAGCAGTACTTC. Protein sequence: CASSLVREQYF. The chain joins TRBV5-8 to TRBJ2-7; no firm D call. V gave up 0 bases and J gave up 7 bases, with 5 bases separating them. The V gene's germline CDR1 is SGHTS and CDR2 YDEGEE. The CDR3 runs to 11 residues.

The rearrangement links TRBV27 to TRBJ2-4; the D gene is possibly TRBD1 (6 bases). Trimming removed 2 bases at V and 0 bases at J, with 17 bases between. The CDR3 contains 18 residues. Germline V CDR1 and CDR2: MNHEY, SMNVEV (reference sequence). This CDR3 reads CASSLRAYRDGAKNIQYF. CDR3 DNA: TGTGCCAGCAGTTTAAGGGCGTACAGGGATGGAGCCAAAAACATTCAGTACTTC.

The V and J genes are TRBV5-4 and TRBJ2-7; the match to TRBD2 covers 9 bases. CDR1 is SGHNT, CDR2 YYREEE, per germline (reference sequence). The CDR3 is 15 residues long. The junction had 6 bases not matched to a gene; V was cut back by 5 bases and J by 0 bases. This chain's CDR3 is CASSSSGASSYEQYF. The CDR3 coding sequence is TGTGCCAGCAGTTCTAGCGGGGCGAGCTCCTACGAGCAGTACTTC.

J is TRBJ1-4 and V is TRBV14; D perhaps matches TRBD1 (6 bases). CDR1 SGHDN and CDR2 FVKESK come from the germline V gene. Trimming left V 2 bases short and J 7 bases short, with 8 bases between. The CDR3 has 13 amino acids. The CDR3 sequence is CASSQKGGEKLFF. CDR3 in DNA: TGTGCCAGCAGCCAAAAAGGGGGTGAAAAACTGTTTTTT.

This clone has more than one count but fewer than ten. The chain recombines TRBV15 with TRBJ1-5; D unresolved. This CDR3 region has 17 residues. Germline CDR1 LNHNV, CDR2 YYDKDF (reference sequence). V was cut by 1 base and J by 1 base, with 14 bases left in between. CDR3 nucleotide sequence: TGTGCCACCAGCAGAGTCGAATATGAGAAAAGCAATCAGCCCCAGCATTTT. The encoded protein is CATSRVEYEKSNQPQHF.

The chain uses TRBV7-3 and TRBJ2-3, with D perhaps TRBD2 (6 bases). V lost 0 bases, J lost 4 bases, and 11 bases lay in between. The CDR3 sequence is 15 residues long. Germline V lookup: CDR1 SGHTA, CDR2 FQGTGA. CDR3 DNA: TGTGCCAGCAGCTTAACGTCGGGGGAATCAGATACGCAGTATTTT. It translates to CASSLTSGESDTQYF.